The 30 T cell receptor beta chains presented below share a single source sample, sequenced in a study of shared clonotypes between healthy human individuals. The assay was immunoSEQ multiplex PCR, and TCRdb's table has in-frame clones only and misses some. The sample includes roughly 2 million clones, 85% to 95% of them seen just once. Sequences were obtained from naive CD4+ T cells sorted from blood. Subset: CD45RA+ positively selected. These receptors all stem from a young man in good health.

The chain joins TRBV4-1 to TRBJ1-6, with 7 bases that match TRBD1. The CDR3 sequence is 16 residues long. Per the germline V gene, CDR1 is MGHRA and CDR2 is YSYEKL. The junction had 5 bases not matched to a gene; V was cut back by 0 bases and J by 6 bases. As DNA, the CDR3 is TGCGCCAGCAGCCAAGAACAGGGGCAGCTTAATTCACCCCTCCACTTT. This gives the protein CASSQEQGQLNSPLHF.

The V and J genes are TRBV6-6 and TRBJ1-2; no clear D gene. The germline V gene encodes CDR1 MNHNY and CDR2 SVGAGI (reference sequence). With 6 bases removed from V and 3 bases from J, the gap between germline ends came to 20 bases. This CDR3 has 16 residues. The CDR3 DNA is TGTGCCAGCAGCCCGTTTGCGCAGCCAACAGACTATGGCTACACCTTC. Translated: CASSPFAQPTDYGYTF.

The chain carries TRBV30 and TRBJ1-1; D may be TRBD1 (5 bases). V was trimmed by 2 bases and J by 5 bases, leaving 12 bases between them. The germline gives CDR1 GTSNPN, CDR2 SVGIG (reference sequence). The CDR3 runs 13 residues. The CDR3 DNA is TGTGCCTGGAGTTCCTTCTCAGGGACTGAAGCTTTCTTT. This codes for CAWSSFSGTEAFF.

V is TRBV5-1 and J is TRBJ1-1; perhaps TRBD1 as D (6 bases). This CDR3 has 19 residues. Germline-derived CDR1 and CDR2 are SGHRS and YFSETQ. V shed 0 bases and J shed 2 bases, with 23 bases lying between them. The CDR3 region is CASSLAIVSGNRVNTEAFF. The DNA of the CDR3 is TGCGCCAGCAGCTTGGCAATCGTCTCAGGGAACAGGGTCAACACTGAAGCTTTCTTT.

V and J are TRBV2 and TRBJ2-2; 8 bases line up with TRBD2. Germline CDR1 reads SNHLY; CDR2 reads FYNNEI. J gave up 1 base and V 10 bases, and 5 bases lay outside the gene matches. CDR3 length equals 14 residues. The chain's CDR3 is CATGTSRNTGELFF. In nucleotides, the CDR3 is TGTGCCACCGGGACTAGTCGGAACACCGGGGAGCTGTTTTTT. Complete variable domain (other parts from reference TRBV2 and TRBJ2-2): EPEVTQTPSHQVTQMGQEVILRCVPISNHLYFYWYRQILGQKVEFLVSFYNNEISEKSEIFDDQFSVERPDGSNFTLKIRSTKLEDSAMYFCATGTSRNTGELFFGEGSRLTVL.

This rearrangement joins TRBV7-9 to TRBJ1-6; D uncertain. Trimming stripped 1 base from V and 0 bases from J, with 10 bases between. In germline, CDR1 is SEHNR, CDR2 FQNEAQ (reference sequence). The CDR3 contains 17 residues. The CDR3 nucleotides are TGTGCCAGCAGCTTAGGCATTGAGAGCTCCTATAATTCACCCCTCCACTTT. This sequence encodes CASSLGIESSYNSPLHF. Based on the CDR3 plus reference TRBV7-9 and TRBJ1-6, the full variable domain is DTGVSQNPRHKITKRGQNVTFRCDPISEHNRLYWYRQTLGQGPEFLTYFQNEAQLEKSRLLSDRFSAERPKGSFSTLEIQRTEQGDSAMYLCASSLGIESSYNSPLHFGNGTRLTVT.

The CDR3 region has the DNA TGTGCCAGCAGCGCGGCTGGTTGGGAGCAGTTCTTC. Residues: CASSAAGWEQFF. The V gene is TRBV7-2, the J gene TRBJ2-1; D is uncertain. Germline V gene sequence: CDR1 SGHTA, CDR2 FQGNSA. CDR3 size: 12 residues. Trimming stripped 5 bases from V and 10 bases from J, with 12 bases between. Based on the CDR3 plus reference TRBV7-2 and TRBJ2-1, the full variable domain is GAGVSQSPSNKVTEKGKDVELRCDPISGHTALYWYRQSLGQGLEFLIYFQGNSAPDKSGLPSDRFSAERTGGSVSTLTIQRTQQEDSAVYLCASSAAGWEQFFGPGTRLTVL.

The CDR3 DNA is TGTGCCTGGAGCTATCAGCCGAACACTGAAGCTTTCTTT. It codes for CAWSYQPNTEAFF. This chain uses TRBV30 with TRBJ1-1; the D is unclear. CDR1 and CDR2 from the germline V gene are GTSNPN and SVGIG (reference sequence). The CDR3 is 13 amino acids. Deletions cut 3 bases from V and 1 base from J, with 9 bases between.

This rearrangement joins TRBV2 to TRBJ2-1, with D perhaps matching TRBD2 (5 bases). The V end was cut by 7 bases, the J end by 8 bases, with 6 bases between. The CDR3 covers 10 residues. The germline V gene has CDR1 SNHLY and CDR2 FYNNEI. CDR3 residues: CASTRDEQFF. The CDR3 DNA reads as TGTGCCAGCACGAGGGATGAGCAGTTCTTC.

This sequence joins TRBV25-1 and TRBJ2-7; D might be TRBD1 (6 bases). Germline V gene data show CDR1 as MGHDK and CDR2 as SYGVNS. This CDR3 has 14 amino acids. The V gene lost 5 bases and the J gene lost 3 bases, with 14 bases spanning the gap. CDR3: CASSPPDRGYEQYF. The CDR3, as DNA: TGTGCCAGCAGTCCTCCGGACAGAGGCTACGAGCAGTACTTC.

The chain links TRBV7-9 to TRBJ1-4; D is perhaps TRBD1 (5 bases). Trimming shortened V by 2 bases and J by 7 bases, and 14 bases separated the two germline ends. The germline V gene encodes CDR1 SEHNR and CDR2 FQNEAQ (reference sequence). This CDR3 region has 15 residues. The CDR3 loop reads CASSLKAGTGEKLFF. The CDR3, as DNA: TGTGCCAGCAGCTTAAAGGCAGGGACCGGTGAAAAACTGTTTTTT.

The chain employs TRBV25-1 and TRBJ2-2; TRBD1 is a possible D gene (5 bases). CDR1 and CDR2 from the germline V gene are MGHDK and SYGVNS. The CDR3 contains 14 residues. With 6 bases removed from V and 2 bases from J, the gap between germline ends came to 10 bases. CDR3 amino acids: CASSDDSNTGELFF. In nucleotides, the CDR3 is TGTGCCAGCAGCGACGACAGCAACACCGGGGAGCTGTTTTTT.

This sequence joins TRBV5-4 and TRBJ2-2; TRBD1 aligns across 8 bases. CDR1 and CDR2 (germline): SGHNT, YYREEE (reference sequence). CDR3 length equals 16 residues. The J segment lost 5 bases and the V segment lost 3 bases, leaving 9 bases of the junction unmatched. The chain's CDR3 is CASSSPGTGRTGELFF. CDR3 coding DNA: TGTGCCAGCAGCTCCCCCGGGACAGGCAGAACCGGGGAGCTGTTTTTT.

J is TRBJ2-2 and V is TRBV6-5; TRBD2 might be the D (6 bases). Trimming pared 8 bases from V and 1 base from J, leaving 11 bases between. The CDR3 has 14 amino acids. Germline-derived CDR1 and CDR2 are MNHEY and SVGAGI. CDR3 bases: TGTGCCAGCGCCGGCGGGGAGAACACCGGGGAGCTGTTTTTT. Translation gives CASAGGENTGELFF.

The V and J genes are TRBV30 and TRBJ1-2; 8 bases line up with TRBD1. Germline loops: CDR1 GTSNPN, CDR2 SVGIG (reference sequence). V trimming: 4 bases; J trimming: 5 bases; junction bases outside the gene matches: 12. This CDR3 spans 15 amino acids. In DNA, the CDR3 is TGTGCCTGGAACGACAGGGGCTTGCACTTATATGGCTACACCTTC. Amino acid sequence: CAWNDRGLHLYGYTF.

The genes are TRBV18 and TRBJ2-4; D could derive from TRBD1 or TRBD2 (5 bases each). Germline V gene lookup returns CDR1 KGHSH and CDR2 LQKENI. V was trimmed by 4 bases and J by 8 bases, leaving 12 bases between them. The length of the CDR3 is 13 residues. The CDR3 nucleotides are TGTGCCAGCTCACTGGGACCATCGGACATTCAGTACTTC. Its protein product is CASSLGPSDIQYF.

V gene TRBV28 combines with J gene TRBJ1-4; D is perhaps TRBD1 (5 bases). This CDR3 region has 14 residues. Germline-derived CDR1 and CDR2 are MDHEN and SYDVKM. V was cut by 3 bases and J by 5 bases, with 10 bases left in between. CDR3 loop: CASSLPRGNEKLFF. In nucleotides, the CDR3 is TGTGCCAGCAGTTTGCCCCGGGGCAATGAAAAACTGTTTTTT.

The J gene is TRBJ2-7, the V gene TRBV5-3; 10 bases are shared with TRBD1. TRBV5-3 is filed as an ORF, its function uncertain. The ends lost 4 bases at V and 1 base at J; junction bases unmatched: 2. CDR3 length equals 14 residues. CDR3 in amino acids: CARSRGQGSYEQYF. CDR3 coding DNA: TGTGCCAGAAGCCGGGGACAGGGGTCCTACGAGCAGTACTTC.

The V and J genes are TRBV7-9 and TRBJ1-1; no clear D gene. V was pared by 4 bases and J by 1 base, with 10 bases between. Germline V CDR1 and CDR2: SEHNR, FQNEAQ (reference sequence). CDR3 length equals 14 residues. This chain's CDR3 is CASSWSKTNTEAFF. The CDR3 region has the DNA TGTGCCAGCAGCTGGTCCAAGACGAACACTGAAGCTTTCTTT.

The chain combines TRBV2 with TRBJ1-5; TRBD1 is a possible D gene (5 bases). This CDR3 has 13 residues. V lost 4 bases, J lost 5 bases, and 9 bases lay in between. Germline CDR1 reads SNHLY; CDR2 reads FYNNEI. The CDR3 region is CASSVRDDQPQHF. The CDR3, as DNA: TGTGCCAGCAGTGTGCGGGACGATCAGCCCCAGCATTTT.

This sequence joins TRBV7-9 and TRBJ2-7; TRBD2 is a possible D gene (6 bases). V was shortened by 5 bases and J by 4 bases, with 12 bases between the two germline ends. Germline V gives CDR1 SEHNR, CDR2 FQNEAQ (reference sequence). This CDR3 is built from 13 residues. As DNA, the CDR3 is TGTGCCAGCAGCCACCTCGGGACTTACGAGCAGTACTTC. Translation gives CASSHLGTYEQYF.

The chain combines TRBV27 with TRBJ2-7; either TRBD1 or TRBD2 may fit D (5 bases each). Germline lookup yields CDR1 MNHEY and CDR2 SMNVEV (reference sequence). The V end was cut by 9 bases, the J end by 3 bases, with 21 bases between. The CDR3 runs to 15 residues. The CDR3 region is CARYCSVRGDYEQYF. CDR3 nucleotides: TGTGCCAGGTATTGCTCCGTGAGGGGAGACTACGAGCAGTACTTC.

The chain is built from TRBV4-1 and TRBJ2-1, with D perhaps TRBD2 (6 bases). Trimming left V 0 bases short and J 5 bases short, with 14 bases between. This CDR3 contains 16 residues. Germline V gene data show CDR1 as MGHRA and CDR2 as YSYEKL. The CDR3 protein is CASSQEMLATDNEQFF. The CDR3 nucleotides are TGCGCCAGCAGCCAAGAGATGCTAGCGACCGACAATGAGCAGTTCTTC.

This clone was counted between two and nine times. The V call is TRBV29-1, the J call TRBJ2-3; TRBD1 matches 9 bases. V trimming: 0 bases; J trimming: 9 bases; junction bases outside the gene matches: 7. The CDR3 runs to 14 residues. Germline V gene lookup returns CDR1 SQVTM and CDR2 ANQGSEA. The DNA of the CDR3 is TGCAGCGTTGAAGATGCCGGACAGGGGAGAACGCAGTATTTT. As protein: CSVEDAGQGRTQYF.

The V and J genes are TRBV30 and TRBJ1-2; no clear D. Trimming shortened V by 1 base and J by 5 bases, and 17 bases separated the two germline ends. The CDR3 spans 15 residues. Per germline, CDR1 GTSNPN and CDR2 SVGIG (reference sequence). The CDR3 nucleotides read TGTGCCTGGAGTGGCCTAGTGACTAGTCTTTATGGCTACACCTTC. It is translated as CAWSGLVTSLYGYTF.

This chain connects TRBV2 to TRBJ1-2; 9 nucleotides agree with TRBD1. The germline V gene has CDR1 SNHLY and CDR2 FYNNEI. With V trimmed by 1 base and J by 6 bases, 3 bases remained unmatched. The CDR3 extends over 14 amino acids. In nucleotides, the CDR3 is TGTGCCAGCAGTGAAGGACAGGGGGTGAATGGCTACACCTTC. Protein product: CASSEGQGVNGYTF.

The chain uses TRBV6-1 and TRBJ2-3; D gene ambiguous. Trimming removed 2 bases from V and 3 bases from J, with 12 bases in between. This CDR3 comprises 15 residues. The germline V gene encodes CDR1 MNHNS and CDR2 SASEGT. The CDR3 bases are TGTGCCAGCAGTGAACCTGGTCCAGTGACAGATACGCAGTATTTT. Its translation is CASSEPGPVTDTQYF.

Turning to this clone: Other DNA variants within this sample encode the same CDR3. CDR3: CASSRSETQYF. The CDR3 nucleotides are TGTGCCAGCAGCCGCTCAGAGACCCAGTACTTC. V and J are TRBV7-9 and TRBJ2-5; unclear D gene. CDR1 and CDR2 (germline): SEHNR, FQNEAQ (reference sequence). The CDR3 runs 11 residues. V was clipped by 5 bases and J by 4 bases, with 5 bases between them.

This chain's CDR3 is CASSSGQGFSNIQYF. DNA of the CDR3: TGTGCCAGCAGTTCGGGACAGGGGTTCTCGAACATTCAGTACTTC. V is TRBV28 and J is TRBJ2-4; 10 bases fit TRBD1. Looked up from germline, CDR1 is MDHEN and CDR2 is SYDVKM. With V trimmed by 4 bases and J by 7 bases, 7 bases remained unmatched. The CDR3 extends over 15 amino acids.

This sequence joins TRBV30 and TRBJ2-3, with D unclear. V was trimmed by 4 bases and J by 6 bases, leaving 14 bases between them. Germline-derived CDR1 and CDR2 are GTSNPN and SVGIG (reference sequence). The CDR3 spans 13 residues. CDR3 amino acids: CAWNLLQKDTQYF. The CDR3 DNA reads as TGTGCCTGGAACCTCCTTCAGAAGGATACGCAGTATTTT.